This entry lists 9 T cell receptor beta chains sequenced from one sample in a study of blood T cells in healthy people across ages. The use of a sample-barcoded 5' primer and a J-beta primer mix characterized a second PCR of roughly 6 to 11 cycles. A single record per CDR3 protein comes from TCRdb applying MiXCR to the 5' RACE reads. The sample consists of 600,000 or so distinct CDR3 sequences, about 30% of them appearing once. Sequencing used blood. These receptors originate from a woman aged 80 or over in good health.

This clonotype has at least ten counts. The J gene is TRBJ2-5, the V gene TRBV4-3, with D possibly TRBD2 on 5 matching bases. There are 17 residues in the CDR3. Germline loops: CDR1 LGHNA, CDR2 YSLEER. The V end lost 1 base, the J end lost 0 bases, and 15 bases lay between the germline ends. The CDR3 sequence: CASSQGPAGSHQETQYF. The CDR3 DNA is TGCGCCAGCAGCCAAGGGCCCGCGGGTTCCCACCAAGAGACCCAGTACTTC.

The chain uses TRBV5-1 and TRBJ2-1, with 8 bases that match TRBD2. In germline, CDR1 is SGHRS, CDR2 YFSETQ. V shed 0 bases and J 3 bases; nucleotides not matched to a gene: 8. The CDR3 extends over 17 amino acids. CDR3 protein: CASSLVARGGRYNEQFF. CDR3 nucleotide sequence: TGCGCCAGCAGCTTGGTTGCCCGGGGGGGCCGCTACAATGAGCAGTTCTTC.

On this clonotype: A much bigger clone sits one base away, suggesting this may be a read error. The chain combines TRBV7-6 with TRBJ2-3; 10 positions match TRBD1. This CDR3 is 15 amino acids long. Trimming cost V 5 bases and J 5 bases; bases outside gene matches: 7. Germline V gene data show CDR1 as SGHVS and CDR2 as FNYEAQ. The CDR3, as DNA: TGTGCCAGCAGCCCCCGCGACAGGGGGCAAGATACGCAGTATTTT. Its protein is CASSPRDRGQDTQYF.

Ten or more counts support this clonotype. The CDR3 nucleotides read TGTGCCAGCAGTTCCCTTTCGAGGGGGACAAGCCTCTACGAGCAGTACTTC. Translating it yields CASSSLSRGTSLYEQYF. The V gene is TRBV27, the J gene TRBJ2-7, with D perhaps matching TRBD1 (6 bases). With 4 bases removed from V and 3 bases from J, the gap between germline ends came to 22 bases. The CDR3 has 17 amino acids. CDR1 and CDR2 from the germline V gene are MNHEY and SMNVEV (reference sequence).

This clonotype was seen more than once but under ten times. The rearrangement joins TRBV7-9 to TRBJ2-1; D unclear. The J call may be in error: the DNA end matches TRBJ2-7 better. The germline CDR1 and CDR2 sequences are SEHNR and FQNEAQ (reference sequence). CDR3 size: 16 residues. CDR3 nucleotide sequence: TGTGCCAGCAGCTTAGAGTGGCAGAGCTCCTACAATGAGCAGTACTTC. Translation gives CASSLEWQSSYNEQYF.

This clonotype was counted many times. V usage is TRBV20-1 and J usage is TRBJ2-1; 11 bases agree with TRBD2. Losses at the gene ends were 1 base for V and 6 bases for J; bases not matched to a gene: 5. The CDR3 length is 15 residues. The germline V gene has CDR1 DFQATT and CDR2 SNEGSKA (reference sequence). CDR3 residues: CSARARLAGTNEQFF. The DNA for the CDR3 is TGCAGTGCTAGAGCGAGACTAGCGGGGACCAATGAGCAGTTCTTC.

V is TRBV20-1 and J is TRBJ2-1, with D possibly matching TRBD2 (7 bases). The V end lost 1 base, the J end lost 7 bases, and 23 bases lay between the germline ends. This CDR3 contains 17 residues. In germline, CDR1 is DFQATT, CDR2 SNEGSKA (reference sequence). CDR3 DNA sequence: TGCAGTGCTAGAGGCCCCTCTGAGAGGGGGGGGCGGAATGAGCAGTTCTTC. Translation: CSARGPSERGGRNEQFF.

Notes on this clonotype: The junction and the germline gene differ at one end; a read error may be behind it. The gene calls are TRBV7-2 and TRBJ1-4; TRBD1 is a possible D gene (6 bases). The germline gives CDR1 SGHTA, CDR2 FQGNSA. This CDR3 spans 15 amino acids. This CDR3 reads CASSLWGGANEKLLF. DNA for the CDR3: TGTGCCAGCAGCTTATGGGGGGGGGCTAATGAAAAACTGCTTTTT.

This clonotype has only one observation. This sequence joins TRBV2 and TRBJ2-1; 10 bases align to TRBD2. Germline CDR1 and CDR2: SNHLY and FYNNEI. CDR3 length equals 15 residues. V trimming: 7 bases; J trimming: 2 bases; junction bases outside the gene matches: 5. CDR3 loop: CASKATSGPYNEQFF. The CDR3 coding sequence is TGTGCCAGCAAAGCGACTAGCGGGCCCTACAATGAGCAGTTCTTC. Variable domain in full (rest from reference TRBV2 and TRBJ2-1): EPEVTQTPSHQVTQMGQEVILRCVPISNHLYFYWYRQILGQKVEFLVSFYNNEISEKSEIFDDQFSVERPDGSNFTLKIRSTKLEDSAMYFCASKATSGPYNEQFFGPGTRLTVL.